The 9 T cell receptor beta chains presented below share a single source sample, sequenced in a study of blood T cell repertoires in COVID-19 (dated by TCRdb to 2020 to 2021). Preparation of the library involved the immunoSEQ multiplex PCR assay. The immuneACCESS repertoire file appears here via TCRdb, limited to in-frame rearrangements. These files lack a portion of the clones; in checked studies, under half of the deficit traces to unresolved V genes, and the cause of the others is not known. A total of about 170,000 clones appear in this sample, 65% to 80% of them only once. The top ten constitute around 8.1% of the sample. Sequencing used peripheral blood. The origin of the receptors is a man aged 55 to 70 with acute or convalescent COVID-19.

The gene calls are TRBV19 and TRBJ2-3; the match to TRBD1 covers 9 bases. V dropped 7 bases and J dropped 0; count of bases not matched to a gene: 8. The germline CDR1 and CDR2 sequences are LNHDA and SQIVND (reference sequence). This CDR3 contains 16 residues. The CDR3 loop is CASKGQGTSSTDTQYF. CDR3 in DNA: TGTGCCAGTAAGGGACAGGGAACTTCTAGCACAGATACGCAGTATTTT.

This clone has only one observation. V is TRBV5-5 and J is TRBJ2-7; 10 bases map to TRBD1. CDR1 SGHKS and CDR2 YYEKEE come from the germline V gene (reference sequence). The CDR3 is 16 amino acids. V shed 4 bases, J shed 4 bases, and the junction held 11 bases outside the gene matches. CDR3 sequence (DNA): TGTGCCAGCAGCCTACGCCCCGGGACAGGGGAGTACGAGCAGTACTTC. Residues: CASSLRPGTGEYEQYF.

This clone appeared a few times. This chain links TRBV2 with TRBJ2-5, with 15 bases lining up with TRBD2. Germline lookup yields CDR1 SNHLY and CDR2 FYNNEI. The CDR3 covers 16 residues. Unmatched junction bases numbered 5, after V lost 4 bases and J lost 5 bases. For the CDR3, the DNA is TGTGCCAGCAGTGCCAGGGGACTAGCGGGGGGTGAGACCCAGTACTTC. It translates to CASSARGLAGGETQYF.

The gene calls are TRBV29-1 and TRBJ2-7; 7 positions agree with TRBD2. Trimming at V came to 5 bases and at J to 0 bases, leaving 10 bases not matched to a gene. Germline V gene lookup returns CDR1 SQVTM and CDR2 ANQGSEA. CDR3 length equals 15 residues. DNA for the CDR3: TGCAGCGTTCGATCGGGGAGGGAAAGCTCCTACGAGCAGTACTTC. The encoded protein is CSVRSGRESSYEQYF.

This chain joins TRBV2 and TRBJ1-1, with no clear D. Germline values: CDR1 SNHLY, CDR2 FYNNEI. The CDR3 is 13 residues long. V was shortened by 7 bases and J by 0 bases, with 9 bases between the two germline ends. The CDR3: CASNRRMNTEAFF. The CDR3 DNA sequence: TGTGCCAGCAATCGCAGAATGAACACTGAAGCTTTCTTT.

The rearrangement uses TRBV19 and TRBJ1-2; 7 nucleotides line up with TRBD1. This CDR3 spans 14 amino acids. The germline gives CDR1 LNHDA, CDR2 SQIVND (reference sequence). Losses at the gene ends were 4 bases for V and 2 bases for J; bases not matched to a gene: 4. This CDR3 is CASSTMGQNYGYTF. The CDR3 DNA is TGTGCCAGTAGTACCATGGGACAGAACTATGGCTACACCTTC. Full variable domain (remainder filled in from reference TRBV19 and TRBJ1-2): DGGITQSPKYLFRKEGQNVTLSCEQNLNHDAMYWYRQDPGQGLRLIYYSQIVNDFQKGDIAEGYSVSREKKESFPLTVTSAQKNPTAFYLCASSTMGQNYGYTFGSGTRLTVV.

This clone was recorded once. The chain carries TRBV3-1 (or the pseudogene TRBV3-2) and TRBJ2-3; 9 bases fit TRBD2. Germline V lookup: CDR1 LGHDT, CDR2 YNNKEL (reference sequence). With V trimmed by 2 bases and J by 3 bases, 3 bases remained unmatched. The length of the CDR3 is 15 residues. The CDR3 loop is CASSQSGLATDTQYF. CDR3 nucleotide sequence: TGTGCCAGCAGCCAATCAGGACTAGCGACAGATACGCAGTATTTT.

The chain uses TRBV16 and TRBJ1-1; 9 bases match TRBD1. The CDR3 totals 15 residues. The germline V gene encodes CDR1 KGHSY and CDR2 FQNENV. Trimming removed 3 bases from V and 3 bases from J; junction bases left unmatched: 5. CDR3 amino acids: CASSQNRGRDTEAFF. The CDR3 DNA follows: TGTGCCAGCAGCCAGAACAGGGGGCGCGACACTGAAGCTTTCTTT.

The V gene is TRBV6-5, the J gene TRBJ2-7; tentatively, D is TRBD1 (6 bases). V was trimmed by 4 bases and J by 2 bases, leaving 9 bases between them. Germline V lookup: CDR1 MNHEY, CDR2 SVGAGI. The CDR3 is 13 amino acids. This chain's CDR3 is CASSSGVPYEQYF. CDR3 nucleotides: TGTGCCAGCAGTTCAGGGGTTCCCTACGAGCAGTACTTC.